The 29 T cell receptor beta chains given below trace back to one sample, sequenced in a study of beta chain features in type 1 diabetes. Study findings and constraints: In every one of the four CD4+ subsets, TCRB CDR3s were moderately but significantly shorter in Type 1 diabetes patients.

Expressed TCRB transcripts were sequenced because the isolated RNA had all been reverse transcribed beforehand. Repertoires were generated with immunoSEQ multiplex PCR, while TCRdb's copy carries only in-frame clones and drops some. In the table there are under 300,000 clones, 20% of which are singletons. Their target antigens are unknown. The sequenced sample consisted of naive CD4+ T cells from blood. These receptors all stem from a woman aged 40 to 49 with type 1 diabetes.

This chain joins TRBV5-4 and TRBJ2-1; 10 nucleotides match TRBD1. This CDR3 contains 14 residues. Germline assignment: CDR1 SGHNT and CDR2 YYREEE (reference sequence). The V segment lost 4 bases and the J segment 9 bases; nucleotides outside the gene matches: 7. CDR3 in amino acids: CASSRGDRGSEQFF. The CDR3 nucleotides are TGTGCCAGCAGCAGAGGGGACAGGGGAAGTGAGCAGTTCTTC. Looking up the rest from reference TRBV5-4 and TRBJ2-1 gives the full variable domain: ETGVTQSPTHLIKTRGQQVTLRCSSQSGHNTVSWYQQALGQGPQFIFQYYREEENGRGNFPPRFSGLQFPNYSSELNVNALELDDSALYLCASSRGDRGSEQFFGPGTRLTVL.

The chain carries TRBV18 and TRBJ2-6; D is perhaps TRBD1 (5 bases). V lost 3 bases and J lost 6, with 12 bases in between. The CDR3 consists of 15 residues. Germline CDR1 and CDR2: KGHSH and LQKENI. The CDR3 sequence is CASSPILTEANVLTF. The CDR3 DNA reads TGTGCCAGCTCACCGATTCTGACAGAGGCCAACGTCCTGACTTTC.

This rearrangement joins TRBV4-1 to TRBJ2-7, with D perhaps matching TRBD2 (5 bases). Looked up from germline, CDR1 is MGHRA and CDR2 is YSYEKL. There are 14 residues in the CDR3. The V and J ends lost 4 bases and 2 bases respectively, with 12 bases between them. CDR3 in amino acids: CASSLGQEAYEQYF. The CDR3, as DNA: TGCGCCAGCAGCCTAGGGCAGGAGGCCTACGAGCAGTACTTC.

This clone was detected only a few times. J is TRBJ2-5 and V is TRBV29-1, with TRBD2 identical over 13 bases. Losses at the gene ends were 4 bases for V and 5 bases for J; bases not matched to a gene: 4. The CDR3 is made up of 14 amino acids. Germline V gives CDR1 SQVTM, CDR2 ANQGSEA. Written as DNA, the CDR3 is TGCAGCGTTGGGACTAGCGGGGGAACGGAGACCCAGTACTTC. Translation: CSVGTSGGTETQYF.

This clone was observed a handful of times. CDR3 residues: CASSAYQGSGTQYF. The CDR3 coding sequence is TGTGCCAGTAGTGCATACCAGGGATCCGGTACGCAGTATTTT. The chain uses TRBV19 and TRBJ2-3, with a weak D call TRBD1 (5 bases). The CDR3 contains 14 residues. Trimming shortened V by 5 bases and J by 8 bases, and 17 bases separated the two germline ends. The germline V gene encodes CDR1 LNHDA and CDR2 SQIVND (reference sequence).

V gene TRBV30 combines with J gene TRBJ2-1, with D unresolved. Trimming left V 1 base short and J 4 bases short, with 11 bases between. This CDR3 region has 14 residues. CDR1 is GTSNPN and CDR2 is SVGIG in the germline V gene (reference sequence). This chain's CDR3 is CAWSGSSLYNEQFF. CDR3 in DNA: TGTGCCTGGAGTGGTAGCTCTTTGTACAATGAGCAGTTCTTC.

This clone has a handful of counts. The rearrangement joins TRBV29-1 to TRBJ2-5; the D gene is possibly TRBD1 (5 bases). V lost 2 bases, J lost 1 base, and 8 bases lay in between. Germline V lookup: CDR1 SQVTM, CDR2 ANQGSEA. The CDR3 length is 13 residues. The CDR3, as DNA: TGCAGCGTTGAAAGGGGATCCCAAGAGACCCAGTACTTC. This translates into CSVERGSQETQYF.

This clone occurred a few times. The sample carries other DNA sequences with the same CDR3. The gene calls are TRBV28 and TRBJ2-7; D is undetermined. CDR3 length: 12 residues. Germline V lookup: CDR1 MDHEN, CDR2 SYDVKM. V was clipped by 1 base and J by 4 bases, with 5 bases between them. CDR3 protein: CASSLYSYEQYF. CDR3 nucleotide sequence: TGTGCCAGCAGTTTATACAGTTACGAGCAGTACTTC.

V and J are TRBV15 and TRBJ2-5; D gene unclear. The CDR3 length is 13 residues. Looked up from germline, CDR1 is LNHNV and CDR2 is YYDKDF (reference sequence). Between the trimmed V and J ends, which lost 0 bases and 1 base, there was a span of 3 bases. The CDR3 reads CATSRELQETQYF. CDR3 DNA: TGTGCCACCAGCAGAGAACTCCAAGAGACCCAGTACTTC.

This chain links TRBV9 with TRBJ2-1, with 7 nucleotides matching TRBD2. The CDR3 length is 14 residues. CDR1 and CDR2 (germline): SGDLS, YYNGEE. The CDR3 nucleotides read TGTGCTTCGGAGCGGGGAAACTCCTACAATGAGCAGTTCTTC. Its translation is CASERGNSYNEQFF.

This clone was found a few times. This chain uses TRBV30 with TRBJ2-1; D might be TRBD2 (9 bases). Between the trimmed V and J ends, which lost 5 bases and 4 bases, there was a span of 27 bases. The CDR3 contains 18 residues. The V gene's germline CDR1 is GTSNPN and CDR2 SVGIG (reference sequence). DNA for the CDR3: TGTGCCTGGGACCGGACAGGGAGATTAGCGGGGGCATACAATGAGCAGTTCTTC. This gives the protein CAWDRTGRLAGAYNEQFF.

This clone has only a few counts. The gene calls are TRBV2 and TRBJ2-2; 8 nucleotides align to TRBD2. Germline trimming cut 3 bases from V and 5 bases from J; bases unmatched to any gene: 5. This CDR3 region has 15 residues. The germline CDR1 and CDR2 sequences are SNHLY and FYNNEI. The CDR3: CASSENGRGTGELFF. The DNA of the CDR3 is TGTGCCAGCAGTGAGAACGGGAGGGGGACCGGGGAGCTGTTTTTT.

This clone was detected a few times. The rearrangement joins TRBV10-3 to TRBJ2-1; 8 bases match TRBD1. Germline V lookup: CDR1 ENHRY, CDR2 SYGVKD. Losses at the gene ends were 7 bases for V and 6 bases for J; bases not matched to a gene: 5. The CDR3 is made up of 13 amino acids. CDR3 region: CAITPGQGNEQFF. For the CDR3, the DNA is TGTGCCATCACCCCAGGACAGGGCAATGAGCAGTTCTTC.

This clone turned up a few times. J is TRBJ2-7 and V is TRBV5-6, with 8 positions matching TRBD1. CDR3 length equals 13 residues. Germline loops: CDR1 SGHDT, CDR2 YYEEEE. V trimming: 2 bases; J trimming: 6 bases; junction bases outside the gene matches: 4. As DNA, the CDR3 is TGTGCCAGCAGCTTCGACAGGGGCAGCGAGCAGTACTTC. Amino acid sequence: CASSFDRGSEQYF.

A few counts support this clone. Sequence at one end of the junction differs from germline and may be a read error. The V gene is TRBV7-7, the J gene TRBJ2-5; D is ambiguous. CDR1 is SSHAT and CDR2 is FNYEAQ in the germline V gene (reference sequence). The CDR3 is 13 amino acids. The CDR3 reads CASSLGARETQYF. The CDR3 DNA sequence: TGTGCTAGCAGCTTGGGCGCCCGGGAGACCCAGTACTTC. Using reference TRBV7-7 and TRBJ2-5 for the parts outside the CDR3, the full variable domain is GAGVSQSPRYKVTKRGQDVTLRCDPISSHATLYWYQQALGQGPEFLTYFNYEAQPDKSGLPSDRFSAERPEGSISTLTIQRTEQRDSAMYRCASSLGARETQYFGPGTRLLVL.

On this clone itself: Within the sample, other DNA sequences also encode this same CDR3. The V call is TRBV18, the J call TRBJ2-7, with a possible D match to TRBD2 (5 bases). Trimming pared 0 bases from V and 2 bases from J, leaving 8 bases between. There are 14 residues in the CDR3. Per germline, CDR1 KGHSH and CDR2 LQKENI. CDR3 DNA: TGTGCCAGCTCACCACCCCCGGGGACCTACGAGCAGTACTTC. Translation: CASSPPPGTYEQYF.

This clone has more than one count but fewer than ten. This rearrangement joins TRBV5-1 to TRBJ2-7; 8 nucleotides line up with TRBD1. The J segment lost 0 bases and the V segment lost 7 bases, leaving 6 bases of the junction unmatched. The CDR3 totals 14 residues. Germline V gene lookup returns CDR1 SGHRS and CDR2 YFSETQ. The CDR3: CASGPGQASYEQYF. The CDR3 bases are TGCGCCAGCGGACCGGGACAGGCCTCCTACGAGCAGTACTTC. The full variable domain, completed using reference TRBV5-1 and TRBJ2-7, is KAGVTQTPRYLIKTRGQQVTLSCSPISGHRSVSWYQQTPGQGLQFLFEYFSETQRNKGNFPGRFSGRQFSNSRSEMNVSTLELGDSALYLCASGPGQASYEQYFGPGTRLTVT.

This clone was seen only a few times. The chain employs TRBV7-9 and TRBJ2-7; D is ambiguous. The CDR3 is 15 residues long. Germline CDR1 SEHNR, CDR2 FQNEAQ (reference sequence). Trimming removed 1 base from V and 5 bases from J, with 15 bases in between. The CDR3 protein is CASSLDNQASHEQYF. DNA for the CDR3: TGTGCCAGCAGCTTAGACAATCAGGCTTCCCACGAGCAGTACTTC.

This clone turned up a few times. V and J are TRBV6-5 and TRBJ2-7; 9 bases agree with TRBD2. The ends lost 5 bases at V and 4 bases at J; junction bases unmatched: 9. This CDR3 comprises 15 residues. Germline values: CDR1 MNHEY, CDR2 SVGAGI. CDR3 DNA: TGTGCCAGCAGTCCTGAAGCGGGAGGAGGATACGAGCAGTACTTC. Its protein is CASSPEAGGGYEQYF.

This clone was counted only a few times. The V and J genes are TRBV28 and TRBJ2-1, with 10 positions matching TRBD2. The trim removed 7 bases at V and 5 bases at J, leaving 8 bases unmatched. The CDR3 is 15 amino acids. Per germline, CDR1 MDHEN and CDR2 SYDVKM. The CDR3, as DNA: TGTGCCAGCATCCCCGGGACTAGCGACGACAATGAGCAGTTCTTC. Its protein product is CASIPGTSDDNEQFF.

This clone was detected only once. The rearrangement uses TRBV10-3 and TRBJ1-2; D unresolved. This CDR3 comprises 13 residues. The germline V gene encodes CDR1 ENHRY and CDR2 SYGVKD. Between the trimmed V and J ends, which lost 3 bases and 1 base, there was a span of 6 bases. The CDR3 nucleotides are TGTGCCATCAGTGATCGACATAACTATGGCTACACCTTC. Protein: CAISDRHNYGYTF.

The chain links TRBV28 to TRBJ2-7; weak D call: TRBD1 (6 bases). Trimming took 6 bases from V and 4 from J, leaving 22 bases between them. The CDR3 runs to 16 residues. CDR1 and CDR2 from the germline V gene are MDHEN and SYDVKM. The CDR3, as DNA: TGTGCCAGCAGGCATGCACTCGGGACATGGTCTTACGAGCAGTACTTC. Protein sequence: CASRHALGTWSYEQYF.

This clone turned up a few times. The J gene is TRBJ1-2, the V gene TRBV28, with D possibly TRBD1 on 6 matching bases. This CDR3 region has 13 residues. Looked up from germline, CDR1 is MDHEN and CDR2 is SYDVKM. Trimming removed 4 bases at V and 4 bases at J, with 10 bases between. CDR3: CASSSQGPYGYTF. As DNA, the CDR3 is TGTGCCAGCAGTTCACAGGGCCCCTATGGCTACACCTTC.

V is TRBV6-5 and J is TRBJ1-2; a weak D match, TRBD1 (6 bases). Germline CDR1 reads MNHEY; CDR2 reads SVGAGI. This CDR3 is 15 amino acids long. V lost 6 bases and J 4 bases, leaving 18 bases between the germline ends. CDR3 amino acids: CASRSTGQSSYGYTF. DNA for the CDR3: TGTGCCAGCAGATCAACTGGACAGAGCAGCTATGGCTACACCTTC.

The V call is TRBV7-2, the J call TRBJ1-2; no clear D. The V end was cut by 4 bases, the J end by 4 bases, with 16 bases between. CDR1 is SGHTA, CDR2 FQGNSA, per germline. The length of the CDR3 is 15 residues. CDR3 DNA: TGTGCCAGCAGCTCCAGCGCGAGCGCGGGCTATGGCTACACCTTC. It translates to CASSSSASAGYGYTF.

This clone came up a few times. The J gene is TRBJ1-1, the V gene TRBV2; D not certain. The CDR3 has 14 amino acids. Trimming took 5 bases from V and 2 from J, leaving 12 bases between them. Germline CDR1 is SNHLY and CDR2 is FYNNEI. CDR3 sequence reads: CASSIRSSNTEAFF. The DNA of the CDR3 is TGTGCCAGCAGTATACGGAGCAGCAACACTGAAGCTTTCTTT.

This clone was found a few times. The rearrangement links TRBV7-2 to TRBJ1-5, with D tentatively TRBD1 (5 bases). Germline assignment: CDR1 SGHTA and CDR2 FQGNSA. The germline V and J ends were trimmed by 8 bases and 4 bases, with 12 bases remaining between them. The CDR3 extends over 13 amino acids. The CDR3, as DNA: TGTGCCAGCCGGATGGGGGGGAATCAGCCCCAGCATTTT. Translated: CASRMGGNQPQHF. Together with reference TRBV7-2 and TRBJ1-5, the CDR3 gives the full variable domain: GAGVSQSPSNKVTEKGKDVELRCDPISGHTALYWYRQSLGQGLEFLIYFQGNSAPDKSGLPSDRFSAERTGGSVSTLTIQRTQQEDSAVYLCASRMGGNQPQHFGDGTRLSIL.

A few counts support this clone. The CDR3 bases are TGTGCCAGCAGCTTCGCCGCTAGCAGCGAGCAGTTCTTC. Its translation is CASSFAASSEQFF. The rearrangement links TRBV5-4 to TRBJ2-1, with D possibly TRBD2 on 5 matching bases. The ends were cut back, 2 bases at V and 10 bases at J, with 13 bases in the middle. The CDR3 extends over 13 amino acids. Germline-derived CDR1 and CDR2 are SGHNT and YYREEE (reference sequence).

This clone has only a few counts. This rearrangement joins TRBV29-1 to TRBJ2-5; a weak D match, TRBD1 (6 bases). Germline V gene sequence: CDR1 SQVTM, CDR2 ANQGSEA. CDR3 length equals 12 residues. CDR3 amino acids: CSAGQQQETQYF. The CDR3, as DNA: TGCAGTGCTGGACAGCAACAAGAGACCCAGTACTTC. Variable domain in full (rest from reference TRBV29-1 and TRBJ2-5): SAVISQKPSRDICQRGTSLTIQCQVDSQVTMMFWYRQQPGQSLTLIATANQGSEATYESGFVIDKFPISRPNLTFSTLTVSNMSPEDSSIYLCSAGQQQETQYFGPGTRLLVL.